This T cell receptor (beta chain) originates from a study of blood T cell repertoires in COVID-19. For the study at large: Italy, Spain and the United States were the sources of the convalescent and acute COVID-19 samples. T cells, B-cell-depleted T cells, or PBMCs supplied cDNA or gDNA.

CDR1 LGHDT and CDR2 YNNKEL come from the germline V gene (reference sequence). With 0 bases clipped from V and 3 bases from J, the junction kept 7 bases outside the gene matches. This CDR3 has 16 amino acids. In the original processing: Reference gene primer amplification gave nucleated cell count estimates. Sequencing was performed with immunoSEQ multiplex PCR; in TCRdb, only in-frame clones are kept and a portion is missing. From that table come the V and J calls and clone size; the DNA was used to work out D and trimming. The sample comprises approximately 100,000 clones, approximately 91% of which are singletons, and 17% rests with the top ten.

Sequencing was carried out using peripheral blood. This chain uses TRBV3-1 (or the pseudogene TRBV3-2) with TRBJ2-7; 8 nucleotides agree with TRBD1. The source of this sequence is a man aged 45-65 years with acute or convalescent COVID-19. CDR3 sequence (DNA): TGTGCCAGCAGCCAAGATGGCGTGACAGGGGACTACGAGCAGTACTTC. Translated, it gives CASSQDGVTGDYEQYF.